The clone carrying this T cell receptor (beta chain) was counted once. The CDR3 extends over 12 amino acids. V was trimmed by 5 bases and J by 9 bases, leaving 14 bases between them. Germline V gene lookup returns CDR1 MDHEN and CDR2 SYDVKM. The source of the sample is a study of control samples from healthy donors and cancer patients. This table comes from immunoSEQ multiplex PCR, and its TCRdb copy is limited to in-frame clones, with some not included. The sample holds 400,000 to 500,000 clones, 75% to 95% seen once. This receptor was obtained from a man in his forties with head and neck cancer. Material for sequencing was PBMCs. The chain joins TRBV28 to TRBJ2-7, with D perhaps matching TRBD1 (6 bases). The CDR3 here is CASSTADRRQYF. The CDR3, as DNA: TGTGCCAGCAGTACGGCAGACAGGAGGCAGTACTTC. Looking up the rest from reference TRBV28 and TRBJ2-7 gives the full variable domain: DVKVTQSSRYLVKRTGEKVFLECVQDMDHENMFWYRQDPGLGLRLIYFSYDVKMKEKGDIPEGYSVSREKKERFSLILESASTNQTSMYLCASSTADRRQYFGPGTRLTVT.